The rows below give T cell receptor beta chains drawn from one sample of a study of vaccination and CD4 T cells after COVID-19. TCRdb redid the calling of the PCR reads with MiXCR, one entry per CDR3 protein. Among some 15,000 distinct CDR3 sequences listed, 63% were seen once. Their antigens are not known. Sequences were obtained from CD4+ T cells from blood, cultured in vitro. Receptor source: a human donor who had recovered from COVID-19. Each CDR3 is given with its conserved first and last residue. The D gene is left open where the match is weak. Expanded clones are given a class, and other clones once, few, many or no size at all.

D gene: TRBD1
V gene: TRBV12-3/TRBV12-4
clone size: .
CDR3 length: 15
J gene: TRBJ1-2
CDR3 protein: CASSRQTRTGEGYTF
CDR3 DNA: TGTGCCAGCAGCCGCCAGACACGGACAGGGGAAGGCTACACCTTC

D gene: .
V gene: TRBV6-2/TRBV6-3
clone size: .
CDR3 length: 16
J gene: TRBJ2-5
CDR3 protein: CASSYFRTDTQETQYF
CDR3 DNA: TGTGCCAGCAGTTACTTCAGGACAGATACCCAAGAGACCCAGTACTTC

D gene: TRBD1
V gene: TRBV6-1
clone size: few
CDR3 length: 15
J gene: TRBJ2-5
CDR3 protein: CASSAGGFRMETQYF
CDR3 DNA: TGTGCCAGCAGTGCAGGGGGCTTTCGGATGGAGACCCAGTACTTC

D gene: .
V gene: TRBV12-3/TRBV12-4
clone size: .
CDR3 length: 14
J gene: TRBJ2-7
CDR3 protein: CASSEDSSSYEQYF
CDR3 DNA: TGTGCCAGCAGCGAGGACAGTTCCTCCTACGAGCAGTACTTC

D gene: TRBD1
V gene: TRBV28
clone size: .
CDR3 length: 14
J gene: TRBJ1-1
CDR3 protein: CASSPGGLNTEAFF
CDR3 DNA: TGTGCCAGCAGTCCAGGGGGCTTGAACACTGAAGCTTTCTTT

D gene: .
V gene: TRBV7-9
clone size: .
CDR3 length: 10
J gene: TRBJ1-2
CDR3 protein: CASSLETPAF
CDR3 DNA: TGTGCCAGCAGCTTAGAAACACCGGCTTTC

D gene: .
V gene: TRBV18
clone size: few
CDR3 length: 12
J gene: TRBJ1-1
CDR3 protein: CASSPGIREAFF
CDR3 DNA: TGTGCCAGCTCACCCGGTATTCGGGAAGCTTTCTTT

D gene: .
V gene: TRBV4-1
clone size: few
CDR3 length: 16
J gene: TRBJ2-5
CDR3 protein: CASSQNPRDLRETQYF
CDR3 DNA: TGCGCCAGCAGCCAAAATCCGAGGGACCTCCGAGAGACCCAGTACTTC

D gene: .
V gene: TRBV28
clone size: .
CDR3 length: 14
J gene: TRBJ1-1
CDR3 protein: CASNPGGSNTEAFF
CDR3 DNA: TGTGCCAGCAATCCGGGGGGCTCGAACACTGAAGCTTTCTTT

D gene: .
V gene: TRBV2
clone size: few
CDR3 length: 15
J gene: TRBJ1-2
CDR3 protein: CASSVSPADAVGYTF
CDR3 DNA: TGTGCCAGCAGTGTGAGTCCCGCCGACGCCGTGGGCTACACCTTC

D gene: TRBD2
V gene: TRBV20-1
clone size: .
CDR3 length: 16
J gene: TRBJ2-1
CDR3 protein: CSATRAVSGSLNEQFF
CDR3 DNA: TGCAGTGCTACTCGAGCGGTGAGCGGGAGTCTGAATGAGCAGTTCTTC

D gene: .
V gene: TRBV6-5
clone size: .
CDR3 length: 14
J gene: TRBJ2-1
CDR3 protein: CASSWDTHYNEQFF
CDR3 DNA: TGTGCCAGCAGTTGGGACACGCATTACAATGAGCAGTTCTTC

D gene: .
V gene: TRBV6-1
clone size: few
CDR3 length: 14
J gene: TRBJ1-2
CDR3 protein: CASRQTVWGYGYTF
CDR3 DNA: TGTGCCAGCAGACAGACGGTGTGGGGCTATGGCTACACCTTC

D gene: .
V gene: TRBV6-2/TRBV6-3
clone size: .
CDR3 length: 17
J gene: TRBJ2-5
CDR3 protein: CASSYPLGGSGKETQYF
CDR3 DNA: TGTGCCAGCAGTTACCCCCTTGGTGGTAGCGGTAAAGAGACCCAGTACTTC

D gene: TRBD1
V gene: TRBV7-2
clone size: once
CDR3 length: 14
J gene: TRBJ2-7
CDR3 protein: CASSRWTGTYEQYF
CDR3 DNA: TGTGCCAGCAGCCGGTGGACAGGGACCTACGAGCAGTACTTC

D gene: TRBD1
V gene: TRBV5-1
clone size: .
CDR3 length: 15
J gene: TRBJ2-7
CDR3 protein: CASSLLGQEQVEQYF
CDR3 DNA: TGCGCCAGCAGCTTGCTGGGACAGGAGCAGGTCGAGCAGTACTTC

D gene: .
V gene: TRBV7-2
clone size: .
CDR3 length: 12
J gene: TRBJ2-7
CDR3 protein: CASSLSRYEQYF
CDR3 DNA: TGTGCCAGCAGCTTGTCCAGATACGAGCAGTACTTC